A single sample gave rise to the 15 T cell receptor beta chains below, sequenced in a study of a mutant IDH1 vaccine in newly diagnosed glioma (dated by TCRdb to the early 2020s). What the time point label conveys for this sample: week 23, last vaccination. Each vaccine dose was 300 ug of a 20-mer mutant IDH1 peptide in Montanide, given subcutaneously with topical imiquimod. No antigens are known for them. Library method: the immunoSEQ multiplex PCR assay. Sourced from immuneACCESS, this table was stored by TCRdb with only in-frame sequences that have V and J called. A share of the clones is absent; for the studies checked, an unresolved V gene accounts for under half, and the remainder has no known explanation. The sample table contains approximately 30,000 clones; only one count was recorded for roughly 80% of them. The ten largest clonotypes hold approximately 15% of the sample. The sequencing used PBMCs, collected from a glioma patient whose treatment included an IDH1 peptide vaccine. Every receptor here comes from a woman aged 25 to 45 with glioma.

This rearrangement joins TRBV19 to TRBJ2-2, with 8 bases fitting TRBD1. This CDR3 region has 15 residues. With 3 bases clipped from V and 6 bases from J, the junction kept 6 bases outside the gene matches. Germline CDR1 reads LNHDA; CDR2 reads SQIVND (reference sequence). The CDR3 sequence: CASSIDRGQAGELFF. CDR3 coding DNA: TGTGCCAGTAGTATTGACAGGGGCCAGGCCGGGGAGCTGTTTTTT.

The chain recombines TRBV2 with TRBJ1-1, with no clear D. The CDR3 runs to 12 residues. Germline-derived CDR1 and CDR2 are SNHLY and FYNNEI. Trimming shortened V by 3 bases and J by 1 base, and 3 bases separated the two germline ends. In nucleotides, the CDR3 is TGTGCCAGCAGTGACGAGAACACTGAAGCTTTCTTT. Translation: CASSDENTEAFF.

The V and J genes are TRBV7-2 and TRBJ2-7; D is possibly TRBD2 (6 bases). Trimming shortened V by 5 bases and J by 11 bases, and 19 bases separated the two germline ends. Germline CDR1 SGHTA, CDR2 FQGNSA. The CDR3 length is 13 residues. The CDR3 DNA reads TGTGCCAGCAGCCCATCCGGGACTCTCGGGGAGTACTTC. The encoded protein is CASSPSGTLGEYF.

This sequence joins TRBV5-4 and TRBJ1-1; D gene unclear. Between the trimmed V and J ends, which lost 4 bases and 4 bases, there was a span of 11 bases. Germline assignment: CDR1 SGHNT and CDR2 YYREEE (reference sequence). This CDR3 comprises 13 residues. The CDR3 nucleotides read TGTGCCAGCAGCCGCCCGGGAGGCACTGAAGCTTTCTTT. As protein: CASSRPGGTEAFF.

V is TRBV19 and J is TRBJ1-3; D gene unclear. Germline V gives CDR1 LNHDA, CDR2 SQIVND (reference sequence). Trimming took 2 bases from V and 0 from J, leaving 5 bases between them. This CDR3 region has 14 residues. The CDR3 protein is CASSIQISGNTIYF. The CDR3 region has the DNA TGTGCCAGTAGTATACAGATCTCTGGAAACACCATATATTTT.

The chain joins TRBV5-4 to TRBJ1-1, with D possibly being TRBD1 (5 bases). The V end was cut by 0 bases, the J end by 0 bases, with 9 bases between. Germline CDR1 SGHNT, CDR2 YYREEE (reference sequence). The CDR3 loop spans 15 amino acids. This CDR3 is CASSLAAGMNTEAFF. For the CDR3, the DNA is TGTGCCAGCAGCTTGGCAGCAGGGATGAACACTGAAGCTTTCTTT.

This chain connects TRBV5-4 to TRBJ1-1, with D unclear. Germline CDR1 is SGHNT and CDR2 is YYREEE (reference sequence). This CDR3 comprises 14 residues. V shed 3 bases and J shed 1 base, with 10 bases lying between them. The CDR3 nucleotides read TGTGCCAGCAGCTCCGACGAAAGGAACACTGAAGCTTTCTTT. The encoded protein is CASSSDERNTEAFF.

Note on this clone: The same CDR3 also results from other DNA sequences found in this sample. The J gene is TRBJ2-5, the V gene TRBV2, with D unclear. The CDR3 loop spans 10 amino acids. The germline gives CDR1 SNHLY, CDR2 FYNNEI. Trimming removed 8 bases from V and 5 bases from J, with 6 bases in between. CDR3 in DNA: TGTGCCAGCCGCCAGGAGACCCAGTACTTC. Translating it yields CASRQETQYF.

This chain links TRBV5-4 with TRBJ1-1; D may be TRBD1 (5 bases). V dropped 4 bases and J dropped 3 bases, with 19 bases sitting between them. Germline V gene sequence: CDR1 SGHNT, CDR2 YYREEE (reference sequence). The CDR3 is 16 residues long. CDR3 residues: CASSEDGQPRHTEAFF. CDR3 sequence (DNA): TGTGCCAGCAGCGAAGATGGACAACCTCGGCACACTGAAGCTTTCTTT.

This sequence joins TRBV7-2 and TRBJ1-1; TRBD1 matches at 8 bases. V trimming: 5 bases; J trimming: 1 base; junction bases outside the gene matches: 3. CDR3 length: 14 amino acids. CDR1 and CDR2 (germline): SGHTA, FQGNSA. The chain's CDR3 is CASSIGQGNTEAFF. CDR3 nucleotides: TGTGCCAGCAGCATTGGACAGGGGAACACTGAAGCTTTCTTT.

This CDR3 is CSATGSTQFF. Here the CDR3 DNA reads TGCAGCGCGACGGGTTCGACGCAGTTCTTC. The rearrangement uses TRBV29-1 and TRBJ2-1, with D uncertain. V was clipped by 7 bases and J by 12 bases, with 13 bases between them. The CDR3 has 10 residues. The germline V gene has CDR1 SQVTM and CDR2 ANQGSEA.

The J gene is TRBJ2-3, the V gene TRBV10-3, with D possibly being TRBD2 (5 bases). The V and J ends lost 6 bases and 0 bases respectively, with 13 bases between them. This CDR3 comprises 15 residues. From germline, CDR1 is ENHRY and CDR2 SYGVKD. In DNA form, the CDR3 reads TGTGCCATCAGAGGGCTAGCTCAGAGCACAGATACGCAGTATTTT. Translating it yields CAIRGLAQSTDTQYF.

This chain links TRBV5-6 with TRBJ2-5; no clear D gene. V lost 2 bases to trimming and J lost 4 bases, with 12 bases between them. Germline V CDR1 and CDR2: SGHDT, YYEEEE. The CDR3 spans 14 residues. CDR3 loop: CASSFGNTGETQYF. DNA for the CDR3: TGTGCCAGCAGCTTTGGAAACACGGGAGAGACCCAGTACTTC. The whole variable domain, remainder taken from reference TRBV5-6 and TRBJ2-5, is DAGVTQSPTHLIKTRGQQVTLRCSPKSGHDTVSWYQQALGQGPQFIFQYYEEEERQRGNFPDRFSGHQFPNYSSELNVNALLLGDSALYLCASSFGNTGETQYFGPGTRLLVL.

The V and J genes are TRBV29-1 and TRBJ2-1; D is unresolved. Germline V CDR1 and CDR2: SQVTM, ANQGSEA. The CDR3 totals 12 residues. Trimming removed 5 bases from V and 8 bases from J, with 13 bases in between. CDR3 in amino acids: CSVSPQRYEQFF. CDR3 nucleotides: TGCAGCGTTTCCCCCCAGCGCTATGAGCAGTTCTTC.

The genes are TRBV1 and TRBJ2-3; the table's TRBD2 call for D was not verified on the DNA. TRBV1 is given as a pseudogene. The CDR3 is 14 residues long. The CDR3 DNA reads TGCACCAGCAAGGGACTACCGAGCACAGATACGCAGTATTTT. Protein product: CTSKGLPSTDTQYF.